These 4 T cell receptor beta chains share one sample of origin, sequenced in a study of blood T cell repertoires in COVID-19. Sequenced by immunoSEQ multiplex PCR; TCRdb stores in-frame clones only, minus some. The sample gives some 110,000 clones, roughly nine tenths of which show up once; approximately 5.5% is in the top ten. The sequenced sample was peripheral blood. Receptor source: a human donor in a cohort sampled during active COVID-19.

The rearrangement uses TRBV4-2 and TRBJ2-1, with 8 bases lining up with TRBD1. CDR1 and CDR2 (germline): LGHNA, YNFKEQ. CDR3 length equals 17 residues. Trimming took 1 base from V and 0 from J; bases not matched to a gene: 5. CDR3 DNA sequence: TGTGCCAGCAGCCAAGGGACAGGGCCCTACTCCTACAATGAGCAGTTCTTC. This encodes CASSQGTGPYSYNEQFF.

The chain links TRBV15 to TRBJ1-4; TRBD1 matches 7 bases. CDR1 and CDR2 (germline): LNHNV, YYDKDF (reference sequence). V shed 1 base and J 1 base; nucleotides not matched to a gene: 6. The CDR3 is 17 residues long. The CDR3 sequence is CATSRAGTVRTNEKLFF. CDR3 DNA sequence: TGTGCCACCAGCAGAGCCGGGACAGTTAGAACTAATGAAAAACTGTTTTTT.

The gene calls are TRBV12-5 and TRBJ1-1; D gene ambiguous. Germline assignment: CDR1 LGHNT and CDR2 FRNRAP. The CDR3 loop spans 14 amino acids. V lost 6 bases and J lost 0, with 11 bases in between. The CDR3, as DNA: TGTGCTAGTGGAAGCCCAGGCATGAACACTGAAGCTTTCTTT. This encodes CASGSPGMNTEAFF.

The rearrangement links TRBV3-1 (or the pseudogene TRBV3-2) to TRBJ1-5, with D possibly matching TRBD1 (5 bases). CDR3 length: 15 amino acids. Trimming took 0 bases from V and 10 from J, leaving 16 bases between them. Germline loops: CDR1 LGHDT, CDR2 YNNKEL (reference sequence). The CDR3: CASSQDSRAAIPQHF. CDR3 bases: TGTGCCAGCAGCCAAGATTCCAGGGCCGCCATCCCCCAGCATTTT.